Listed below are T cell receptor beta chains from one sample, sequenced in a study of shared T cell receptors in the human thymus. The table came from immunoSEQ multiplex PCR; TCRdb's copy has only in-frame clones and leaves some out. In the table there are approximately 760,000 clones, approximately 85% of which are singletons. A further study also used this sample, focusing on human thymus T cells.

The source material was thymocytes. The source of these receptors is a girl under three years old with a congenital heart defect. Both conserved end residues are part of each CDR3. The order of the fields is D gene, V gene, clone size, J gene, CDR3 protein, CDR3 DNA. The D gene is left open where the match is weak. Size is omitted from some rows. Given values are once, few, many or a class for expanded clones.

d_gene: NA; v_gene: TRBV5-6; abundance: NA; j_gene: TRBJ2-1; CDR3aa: CASSPLDNEQFF; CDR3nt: TGTGCCAGCAGCCCTCTAGACAATGAGCAGTTCTTC
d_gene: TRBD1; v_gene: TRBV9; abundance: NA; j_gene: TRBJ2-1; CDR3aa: CASSEPGQGPSYNEQFF; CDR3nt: TGTGCCAGCAGCGAACCGGGACAGGGCCCTTCTTACAATGAGCAGTTCTTC
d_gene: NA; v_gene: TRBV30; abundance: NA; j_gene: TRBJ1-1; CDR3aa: CAWSVQQTFQGAFF; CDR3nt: TGTGCCTGGAGTGTACAACAGACCTTCCAAGGAGCTTTCTTT
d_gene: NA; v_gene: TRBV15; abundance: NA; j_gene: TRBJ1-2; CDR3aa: CATSFLDRDYGYTF; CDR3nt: TGTGCCACCAGTTTTTTGGACAGAGACTATGGCTACACCTTC
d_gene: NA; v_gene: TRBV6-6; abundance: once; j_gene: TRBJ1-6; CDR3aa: CASSLQGRGGCSPLHF; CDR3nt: TGTGCCAGCAGTTTACAGGGTCGGGGGGGGTGTTCACCCCTCCACTTT
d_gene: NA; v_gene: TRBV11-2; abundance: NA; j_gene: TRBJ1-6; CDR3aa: CASSLGKTVGDSPLHF; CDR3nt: TGTGCCAGCAGCTTAGGGAAGACAGTAGGGGATTCACCCCTCCACTTT
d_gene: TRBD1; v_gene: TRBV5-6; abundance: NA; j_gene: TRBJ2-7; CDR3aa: CASSLGQGEQYF; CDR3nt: TGTGCCAGCAGCCTAGGACAGGGGGAGCAGTACTTC
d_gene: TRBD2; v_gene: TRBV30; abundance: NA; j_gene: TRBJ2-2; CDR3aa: CAWGPRTSGGLCDSTGELFF; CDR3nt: TGTGCCTGGGGCCCGAGAACTAGCGGGGGGTTGTGTGATAGCACCGGGGAGCTGTTTTTT
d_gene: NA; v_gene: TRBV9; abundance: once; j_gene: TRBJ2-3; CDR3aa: CASSVVAAATDTQYF; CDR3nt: TGTGCCAGCAGCGTAGTAGCGGCCGCCACAGATACGCAGTATTTT
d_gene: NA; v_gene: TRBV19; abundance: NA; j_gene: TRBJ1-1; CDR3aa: CASSTDWGELAEAFF; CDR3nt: TGTGCCAGTAGTACTGATTGGGGCGAGCTGGCCGAAGCTTTCTTT
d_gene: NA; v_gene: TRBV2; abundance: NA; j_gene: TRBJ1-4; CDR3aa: CASGGQAIHKLFF; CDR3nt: TGTGCCAGCGGGGGCCAGGCGATCCACAAACTGTTTTTT
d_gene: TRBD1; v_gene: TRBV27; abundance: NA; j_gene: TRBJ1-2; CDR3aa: CASSRDRGDPANYGYTF; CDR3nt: TGTGCCAGCAGTCGGGACAGGGGGGACCCGGCTAACTATGGCTACACCTTC
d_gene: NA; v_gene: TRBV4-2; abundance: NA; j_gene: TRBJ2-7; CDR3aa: CASSRHFTGSYEQYF; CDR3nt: TGTGCCAGCAGTCGACACTTTACAGGGAGCTACGAGCAGTACTTC
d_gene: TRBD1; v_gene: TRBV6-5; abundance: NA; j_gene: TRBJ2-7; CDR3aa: CASSYQRQGGTYEQYF; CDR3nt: TGTGCCAGCAGTTACCAACGACAGGGCGGAACCTACGAGCAGTACTTC
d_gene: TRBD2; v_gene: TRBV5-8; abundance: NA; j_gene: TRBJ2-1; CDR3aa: CASSPGTSGGLTNEQFF; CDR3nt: TGTGCCAGCAGCCCGGGGACTAGCGGGGGGTTAACCAATGAGCAGTTCTTC